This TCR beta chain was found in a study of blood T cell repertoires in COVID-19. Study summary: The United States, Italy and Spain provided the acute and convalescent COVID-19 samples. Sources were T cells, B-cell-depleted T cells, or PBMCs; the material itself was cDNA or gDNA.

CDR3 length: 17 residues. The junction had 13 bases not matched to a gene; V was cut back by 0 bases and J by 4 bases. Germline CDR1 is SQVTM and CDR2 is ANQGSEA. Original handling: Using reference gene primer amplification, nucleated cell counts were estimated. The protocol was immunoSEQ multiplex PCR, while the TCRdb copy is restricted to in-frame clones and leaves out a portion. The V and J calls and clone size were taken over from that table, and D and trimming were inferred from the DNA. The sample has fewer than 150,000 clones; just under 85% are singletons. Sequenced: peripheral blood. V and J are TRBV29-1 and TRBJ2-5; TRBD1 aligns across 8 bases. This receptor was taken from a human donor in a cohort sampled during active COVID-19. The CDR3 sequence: CSVEEEVDRGLGETQYF. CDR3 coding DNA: TGCAGCGTTGAAGAGGAGGTAGACAGGGGCTTGGGAGAGACCCAGTACTTC.